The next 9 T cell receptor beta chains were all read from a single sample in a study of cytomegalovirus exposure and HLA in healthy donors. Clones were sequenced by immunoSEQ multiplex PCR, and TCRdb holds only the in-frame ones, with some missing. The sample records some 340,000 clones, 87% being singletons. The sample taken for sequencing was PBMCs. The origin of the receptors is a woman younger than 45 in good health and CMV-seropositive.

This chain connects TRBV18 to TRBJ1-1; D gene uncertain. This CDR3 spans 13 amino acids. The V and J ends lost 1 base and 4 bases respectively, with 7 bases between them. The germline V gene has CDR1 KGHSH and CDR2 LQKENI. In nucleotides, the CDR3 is TGTGCCAGCTCACCACAGGTGGGCACTGAAGCTTTCTTT. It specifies CASSPQVGTEAFF.

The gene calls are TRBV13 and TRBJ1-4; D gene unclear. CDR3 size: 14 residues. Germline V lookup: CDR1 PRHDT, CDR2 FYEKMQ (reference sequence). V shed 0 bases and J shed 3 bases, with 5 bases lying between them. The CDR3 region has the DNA TGTGCCAGCAGCTTAGGGTGGGCTAATGAAAAACTGTTTTTT. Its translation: CASSLGWANEKLFF.

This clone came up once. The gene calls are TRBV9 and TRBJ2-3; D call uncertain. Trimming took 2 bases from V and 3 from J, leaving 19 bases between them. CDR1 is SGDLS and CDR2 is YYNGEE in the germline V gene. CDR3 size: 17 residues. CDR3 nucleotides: TGTGCCAGCAGCGTGTCAACAAGCGAAAAGGGTACAGATACGCAGTATTTT. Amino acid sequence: CASSVSTSEKGTDTQYF.

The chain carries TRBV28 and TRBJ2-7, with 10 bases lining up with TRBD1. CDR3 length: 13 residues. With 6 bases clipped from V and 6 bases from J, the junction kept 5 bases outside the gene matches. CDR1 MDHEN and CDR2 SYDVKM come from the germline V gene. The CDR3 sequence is CASSLTGGLEQYF. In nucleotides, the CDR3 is TGTGCCAGCAGCTTGACAGGGGGCCTCGAGCAGTACTTC.

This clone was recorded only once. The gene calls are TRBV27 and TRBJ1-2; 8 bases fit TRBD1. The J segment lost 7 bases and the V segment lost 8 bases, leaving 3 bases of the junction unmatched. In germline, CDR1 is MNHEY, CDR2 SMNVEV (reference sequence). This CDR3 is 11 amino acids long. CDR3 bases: TGTGCCAGCGGACAGGGACTTGGCTACACCTTC. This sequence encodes CASGQGLGYTF.

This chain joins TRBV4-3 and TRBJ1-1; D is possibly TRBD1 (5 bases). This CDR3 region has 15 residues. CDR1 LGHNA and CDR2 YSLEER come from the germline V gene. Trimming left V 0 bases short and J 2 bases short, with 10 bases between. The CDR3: CASSQDSRVNTEAFF. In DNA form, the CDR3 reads TGCGCCAGCAGCCAAGATTCCAGGGTTAACACTGAAGCTTTCTTT.

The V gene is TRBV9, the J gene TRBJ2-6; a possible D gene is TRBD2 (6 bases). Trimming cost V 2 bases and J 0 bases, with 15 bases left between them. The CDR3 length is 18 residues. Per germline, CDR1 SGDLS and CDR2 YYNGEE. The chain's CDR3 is CASSVGGGWSSGANVLTF. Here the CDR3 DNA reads TGTGCCAGCAGCGTGGGAGGAGGGTGGAGCTCTGGGGCCAACGTCCTGACTTTC.

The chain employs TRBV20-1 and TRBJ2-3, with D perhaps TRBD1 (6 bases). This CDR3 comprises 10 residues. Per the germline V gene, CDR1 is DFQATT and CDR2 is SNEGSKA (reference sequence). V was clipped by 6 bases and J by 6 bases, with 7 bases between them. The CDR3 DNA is TGCAGTGCAACAGGGGATACGCAGTATTTT. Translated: CSATGDTQYF.

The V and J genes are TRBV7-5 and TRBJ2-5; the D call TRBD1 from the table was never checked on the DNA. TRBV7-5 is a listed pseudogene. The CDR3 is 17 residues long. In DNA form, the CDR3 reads TGTGCCAGAAGCTCCGAACCCGACAGGACCACACAAGAGACCCAGTACTTC. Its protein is CARSSEPDRTTQETQYF.